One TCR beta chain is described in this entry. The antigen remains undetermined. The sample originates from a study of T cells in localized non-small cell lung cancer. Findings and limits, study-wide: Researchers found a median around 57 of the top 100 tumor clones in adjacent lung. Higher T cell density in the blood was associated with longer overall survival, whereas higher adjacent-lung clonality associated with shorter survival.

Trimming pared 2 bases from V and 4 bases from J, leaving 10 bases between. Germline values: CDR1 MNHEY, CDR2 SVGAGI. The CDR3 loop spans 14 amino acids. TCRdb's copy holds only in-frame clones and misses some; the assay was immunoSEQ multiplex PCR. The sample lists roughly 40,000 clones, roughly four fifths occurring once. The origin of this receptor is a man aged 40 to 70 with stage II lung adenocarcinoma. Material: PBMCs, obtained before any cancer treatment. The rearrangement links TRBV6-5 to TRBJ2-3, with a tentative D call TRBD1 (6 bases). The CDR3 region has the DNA TGTGCCAGCAGTTACGTCAGGGGTTCAGATACGCAGTATTTT. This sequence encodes CASSYVRGSDTQYF.